The sequence of this T cell receptor (beta chain) was determined in a study of molecular identifiers for immune sequencing clone quantification. Study background: In replicates, the authors split RNA from approximately 22,000 or 94,000 naive CD8 cells five ways and sequenced four.

Study observations and caveats: Clones above 20 RNA copies contained over 98% of effector molecules but under 1% of naive ones.

This clonotype was counted many times. Antigen: not known. Researchers sorted naive CD8 T cells as cells that were CD8+CD4-CCR7+CD45RA+. Looked up from germline, CDR1 is LNHDA and CDR2 is SQIVND (reference sequence). The CDR3 contains 14 residues. V shed 5 bases and J 7 bases; nucleotides not matched to a gene: 7. The use of previously described methods and listed TCR primers produced the bulk TCR libraries. TCRdb re-called the PCR reads with MiXCR, one entry per CDR3 protein. The sample carries about 640,000 distinct CDR3 sequences, 15% to 20% recorded once. The chain links TRBV19 to TRBJ2-1; 8 bases align to TRBD2. The source material was naive CD8+ T cells from blood, with Jurkat cell RNA spiked in. Subset denoted: FACS-sorted CD8+CD4-CCR7+CD45RA+ naive T cells. The source of this sequence is a human donor in good health. Some libraries in this study had Jurkat cell RNA spiked in. The CDR3, as DNA: TGTGCCAGTAGTTGGGGCGGGGGGCTGAATGAGCAGTTCTTC. The encoded protein is CASSWGGGLNEQFF. Supplemented by reference TRBV19 and TRBJ2-1, the full variable domain reads DGGITQSPKYLFRKEGQNVTLSCEQNLNHDAMYWYRQDPGQGLRLIYYSQIVNDFQKGDIAEGYSVSREKKESFPLTVTSAQKNPTAFYLCASSWGGGLNEQFFGPGTRLTVL.